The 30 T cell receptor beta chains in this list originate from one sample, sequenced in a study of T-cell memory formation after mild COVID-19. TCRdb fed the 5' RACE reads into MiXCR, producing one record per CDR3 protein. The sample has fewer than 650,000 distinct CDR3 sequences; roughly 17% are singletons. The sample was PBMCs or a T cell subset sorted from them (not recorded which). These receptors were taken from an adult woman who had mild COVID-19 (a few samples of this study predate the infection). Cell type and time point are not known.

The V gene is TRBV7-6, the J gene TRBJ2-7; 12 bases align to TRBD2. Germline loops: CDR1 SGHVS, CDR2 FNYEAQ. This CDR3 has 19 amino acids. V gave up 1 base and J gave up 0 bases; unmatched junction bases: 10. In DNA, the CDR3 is TGTGCCAGCAGCTTAGTAGGAGACACTAGCGGGGGGTCCTCCTACGAGCAGTACTTC. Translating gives CASSLVGDTSGGSSYEQYF.

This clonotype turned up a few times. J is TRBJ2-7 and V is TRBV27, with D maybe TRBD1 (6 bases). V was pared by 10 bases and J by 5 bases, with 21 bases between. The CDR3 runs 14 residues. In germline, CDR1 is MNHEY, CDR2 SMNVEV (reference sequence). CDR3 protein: CATSITGLTNEQYF. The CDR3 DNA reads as TGTGCCACCTCTATAACAGGGTTGACGAACGAGCAGTACTTC.

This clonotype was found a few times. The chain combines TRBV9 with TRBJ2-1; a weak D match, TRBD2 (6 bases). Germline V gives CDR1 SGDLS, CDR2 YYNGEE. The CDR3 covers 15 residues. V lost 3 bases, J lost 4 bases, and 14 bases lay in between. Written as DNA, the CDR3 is TGTGCCAGCAGCGCCCTAGCGTGGGGGTACAATGAGCAGTTCTTC. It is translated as CASSALAWGYNEQFF.

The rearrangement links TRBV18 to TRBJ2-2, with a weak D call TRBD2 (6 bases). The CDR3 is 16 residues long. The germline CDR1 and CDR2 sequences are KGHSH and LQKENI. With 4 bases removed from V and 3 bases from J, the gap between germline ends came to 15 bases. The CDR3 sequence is CASSQPTLAYTGELFF. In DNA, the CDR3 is TGTGCCAGCTCACAACCTACACTAGCTTACACCGGGGAGCTGTTTTTT.

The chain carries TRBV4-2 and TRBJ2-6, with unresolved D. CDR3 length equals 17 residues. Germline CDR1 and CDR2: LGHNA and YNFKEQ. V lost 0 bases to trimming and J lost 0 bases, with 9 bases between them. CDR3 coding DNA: TGTGCCAGCAGCCAAGAAGGCCCCTCCTCTGGGGCCAACGTCCTGACTTTC. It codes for CASSQEGPSSGANVLTF.

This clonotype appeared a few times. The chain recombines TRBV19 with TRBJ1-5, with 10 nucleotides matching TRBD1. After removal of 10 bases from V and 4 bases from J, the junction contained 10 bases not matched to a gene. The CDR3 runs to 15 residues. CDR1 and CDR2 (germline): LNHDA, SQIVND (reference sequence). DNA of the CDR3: TGTGCCACTACACTGACAGGGGGCAAGAATCAGCCCCAGCATTTT. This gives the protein CATTLTGGKNQPQHF.

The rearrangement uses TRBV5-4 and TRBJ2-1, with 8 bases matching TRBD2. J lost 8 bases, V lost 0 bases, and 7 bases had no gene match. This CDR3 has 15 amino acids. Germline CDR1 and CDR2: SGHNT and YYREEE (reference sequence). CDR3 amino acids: CASSLEAGAADEQFF. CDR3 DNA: TGTGCCAGCAGCTTGGAAGCGGGGGCAGCGGATGAGCAGTTCTTC.

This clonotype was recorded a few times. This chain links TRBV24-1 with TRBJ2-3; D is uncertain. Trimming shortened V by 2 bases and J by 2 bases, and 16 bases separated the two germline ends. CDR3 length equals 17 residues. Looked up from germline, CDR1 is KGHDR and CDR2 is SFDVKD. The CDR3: CATSDWQGPPATDTQYF. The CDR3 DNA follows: TGTGCCACCAGTGATTGGCAAGGACCCCCAGCCACAGATACGCAGTATTTT.

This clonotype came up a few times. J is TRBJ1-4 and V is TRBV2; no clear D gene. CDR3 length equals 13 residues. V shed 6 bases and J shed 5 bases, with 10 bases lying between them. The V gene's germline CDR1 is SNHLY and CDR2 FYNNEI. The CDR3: CASSPGSNEKLFF. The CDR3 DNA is TGTGCCAGCAGCCCTGGCTCAAATGAAAAACTGTTTTTT.

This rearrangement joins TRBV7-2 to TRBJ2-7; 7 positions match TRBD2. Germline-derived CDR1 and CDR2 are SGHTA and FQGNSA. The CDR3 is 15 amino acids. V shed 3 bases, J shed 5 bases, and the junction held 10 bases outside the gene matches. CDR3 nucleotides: TGTGCCAGCAGCTTTCACGGCGGGAGTTCGGACGAGCAGTACTTC. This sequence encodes CASSFHGGSSDEQYF. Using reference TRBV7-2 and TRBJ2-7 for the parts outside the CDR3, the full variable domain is GAGVSQSPSNKVTEKGKDVELRCDPISGHTALYWYRQSLGQGLEFLIYFQGNSAPDKSGLPSDRFSAERTGGSVSTLTIQRTQQEDSAVYLCASSFHGGSSDEQYFGPGTRLTVT.

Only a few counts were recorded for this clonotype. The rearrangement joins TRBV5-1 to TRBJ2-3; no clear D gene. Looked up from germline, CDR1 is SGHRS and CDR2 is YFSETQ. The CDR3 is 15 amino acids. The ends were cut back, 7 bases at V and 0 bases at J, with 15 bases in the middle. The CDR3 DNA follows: TGCGCCAGCTCGATGGCGGACCGAAGCACAGATACGCAGTATTTT. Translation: CASSMADRSTDTQYF. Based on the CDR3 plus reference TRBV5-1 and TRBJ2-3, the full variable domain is KAGVTQTPRYLIKTRGQQVTLSCSPISGHRSVSWYQQTPGQGLQFLFEYFSETQRNKGNFPGRFSGRQFSNSRSEMNVSTLELGDSALYLCASSMADRSTDTQYFGPGTRLTVL.

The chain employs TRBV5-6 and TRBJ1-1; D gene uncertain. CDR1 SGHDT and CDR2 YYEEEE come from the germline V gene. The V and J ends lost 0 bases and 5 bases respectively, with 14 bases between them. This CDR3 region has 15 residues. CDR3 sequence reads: CASSLVARSRTEAFF. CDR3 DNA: TGTGCCAGCAGCTTGGTGGCCAGGTCGAGGACTGAAGCTTTCTTT.

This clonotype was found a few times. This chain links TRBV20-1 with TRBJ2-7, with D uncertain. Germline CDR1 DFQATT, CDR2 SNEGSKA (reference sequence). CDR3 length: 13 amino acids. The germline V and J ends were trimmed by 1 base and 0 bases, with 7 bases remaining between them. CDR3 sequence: CSARAELSYEQYF. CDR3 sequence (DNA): TGCAGTGCTAGAGCGGAACTCTCCTACGAGCAGTACTTC.

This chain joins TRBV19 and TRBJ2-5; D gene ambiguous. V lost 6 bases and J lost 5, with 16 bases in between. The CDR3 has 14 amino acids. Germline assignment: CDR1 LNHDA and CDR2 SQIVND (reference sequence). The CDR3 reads CASSLAAIGETQYF. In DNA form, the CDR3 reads TGTGCCAGTAGCCTCGCGGCCATCGGGGAGACCCAGTACTTC.

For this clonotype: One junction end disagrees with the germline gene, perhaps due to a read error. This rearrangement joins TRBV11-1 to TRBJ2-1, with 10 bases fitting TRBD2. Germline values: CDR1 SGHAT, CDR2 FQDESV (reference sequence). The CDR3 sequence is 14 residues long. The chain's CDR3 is CASSLAGAVNEQFF. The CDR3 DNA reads TGTGCCAGCAGCCTAGCGGGAGCGGTCAATGAGCAGTTCTTC.

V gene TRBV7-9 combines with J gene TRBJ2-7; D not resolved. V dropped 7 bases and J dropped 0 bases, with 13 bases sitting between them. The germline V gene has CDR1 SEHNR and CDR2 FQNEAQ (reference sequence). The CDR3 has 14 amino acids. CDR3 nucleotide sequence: TGTGCCAGCAAGTTCGGTGACGCCTCCTACGAGCAGTACTTC. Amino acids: CASKFGDASYEQYF.

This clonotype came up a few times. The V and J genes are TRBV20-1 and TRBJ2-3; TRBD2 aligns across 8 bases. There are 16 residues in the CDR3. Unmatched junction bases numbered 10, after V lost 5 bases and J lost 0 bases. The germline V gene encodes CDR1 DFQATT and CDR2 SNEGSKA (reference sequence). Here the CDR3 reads CSASTYGRGSTDTQYF. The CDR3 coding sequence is TGCAGTGCTTCGACATACGGGAGGGGAAGCACAGATACGCAGTATTTT.

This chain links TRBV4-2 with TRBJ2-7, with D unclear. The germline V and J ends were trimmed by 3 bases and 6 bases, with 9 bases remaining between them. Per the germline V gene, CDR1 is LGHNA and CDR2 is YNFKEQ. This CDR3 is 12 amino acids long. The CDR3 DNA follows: TGTGCCAGCAGCCACGAGGTTGGCGAGCAGTACTTC. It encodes CASSHEVGEQYF.

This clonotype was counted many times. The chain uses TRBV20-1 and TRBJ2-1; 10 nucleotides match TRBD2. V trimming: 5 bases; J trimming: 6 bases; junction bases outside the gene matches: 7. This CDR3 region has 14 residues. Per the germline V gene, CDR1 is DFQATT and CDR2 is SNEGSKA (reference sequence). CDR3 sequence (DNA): TGCAGTGCTCCTAGCGGGAGAAAGCCCAATGAGCAGTTCTTC. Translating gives CSAPSGRKPNEQFF.

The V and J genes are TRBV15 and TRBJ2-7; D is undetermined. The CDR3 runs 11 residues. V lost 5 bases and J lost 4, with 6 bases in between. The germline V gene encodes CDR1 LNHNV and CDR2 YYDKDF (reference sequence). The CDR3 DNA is TGTGCCACCAGCCCCGGTTACGAGCAGTACTTC. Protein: CATSPGYEQYF.

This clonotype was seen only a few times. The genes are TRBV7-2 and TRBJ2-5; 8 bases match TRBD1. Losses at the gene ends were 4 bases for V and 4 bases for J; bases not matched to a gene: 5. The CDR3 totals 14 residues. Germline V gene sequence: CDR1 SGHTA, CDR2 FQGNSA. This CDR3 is CASSSDRVVETQYF. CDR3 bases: TGTGCCAGCAGCTCGGACAGGGTAGTAGAGACCCAGTACTTC.

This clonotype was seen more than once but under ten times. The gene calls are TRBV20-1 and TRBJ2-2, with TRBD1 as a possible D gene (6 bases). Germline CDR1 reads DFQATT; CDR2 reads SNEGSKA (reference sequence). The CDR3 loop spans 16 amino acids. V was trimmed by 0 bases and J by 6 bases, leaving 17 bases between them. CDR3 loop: CSARDGGETRSGELFF. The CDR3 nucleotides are TGCAGTGCTAGAGATGGGGGCGAGACGAGATCCGGGGAGCTGTTTTTT.

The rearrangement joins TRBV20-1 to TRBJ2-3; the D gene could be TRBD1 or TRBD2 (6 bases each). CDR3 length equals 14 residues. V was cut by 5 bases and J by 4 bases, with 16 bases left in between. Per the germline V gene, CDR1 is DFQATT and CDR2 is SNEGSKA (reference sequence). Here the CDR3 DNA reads TGCAGTGCTGAAGGAGGGGGTAGGGCAGATACGCAGTATTTT. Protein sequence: CSAEGGGRADTQYF.

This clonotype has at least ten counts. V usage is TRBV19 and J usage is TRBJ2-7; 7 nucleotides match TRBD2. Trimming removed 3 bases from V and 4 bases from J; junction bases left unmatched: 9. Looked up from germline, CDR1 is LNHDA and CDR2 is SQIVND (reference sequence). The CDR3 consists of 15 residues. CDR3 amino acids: CASSISTSDIYEQYF. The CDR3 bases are TGTGCCAGTAGTATCTCTACTAGCGACATTTACGAGCAGTACTTC. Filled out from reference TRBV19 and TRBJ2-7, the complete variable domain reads DGGITQSPKYLFRKEGQNVTLSCEQNLNHDAMYWYRQDPGQGLRLIYYSQIVNDFQKGDIAEGYSVSREKKESFPLTVTSAQKNPTAFYLCASSISTSDIYEQYFGPGTRLTVT.

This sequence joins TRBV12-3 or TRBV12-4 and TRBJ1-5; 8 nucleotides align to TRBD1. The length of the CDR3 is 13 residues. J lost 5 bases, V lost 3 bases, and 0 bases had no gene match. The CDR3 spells CASSFRGHQPQHF. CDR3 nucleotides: TGTGCCAGCAGTTTCAGGGGGCATCAGCCCCAGCATTTT.

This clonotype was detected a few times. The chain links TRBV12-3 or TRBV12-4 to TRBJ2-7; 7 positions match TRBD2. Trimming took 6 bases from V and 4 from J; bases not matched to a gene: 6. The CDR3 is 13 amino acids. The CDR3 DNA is TGTGCCAGCAGCATCCGGGGACTATACGAGCAGTACTTC. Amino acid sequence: CASSIRGLYEQYF.

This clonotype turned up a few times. The CDR3 reads CASSYFAGEETQYF. The CDR3 coding sequence is TGTGCCAGCAGTTACTTTGCGGGGGAAGAGACCCAGTACTTC. The chain couples TRBV6-6 to TRBJ2-5; TRBD2 aligns across 7 bases. The junction had 2 bases not matched to a gene; V was cut back by 1 base and J by 3 bases. From germline, CDR1 is MNHNY and CDR2 SVGAGI (reference sequence). The CDR3 sequence is 14 residues long.

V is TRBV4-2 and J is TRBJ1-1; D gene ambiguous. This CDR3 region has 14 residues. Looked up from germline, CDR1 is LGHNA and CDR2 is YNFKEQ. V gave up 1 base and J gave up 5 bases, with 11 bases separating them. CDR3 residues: CASSQGSRVTEAFF. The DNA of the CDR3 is TGTGCCAGCAGCCAAGGTTCGAGGGTGACTGAAGCTTTCTTT.

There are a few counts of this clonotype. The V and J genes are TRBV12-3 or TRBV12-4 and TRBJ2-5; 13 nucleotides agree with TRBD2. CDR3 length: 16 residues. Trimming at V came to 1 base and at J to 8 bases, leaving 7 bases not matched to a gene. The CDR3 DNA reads TGTGCCAGCAGTTTAGGACTAGCGGGAGGCGCTATCACCCAGTACTTC. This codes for CASSLGLAGGAITQYF.

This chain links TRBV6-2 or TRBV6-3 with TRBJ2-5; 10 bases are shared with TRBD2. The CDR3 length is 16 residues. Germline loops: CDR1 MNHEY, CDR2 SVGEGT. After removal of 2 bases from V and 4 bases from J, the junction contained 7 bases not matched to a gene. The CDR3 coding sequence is TGTGCCAGCAGTTACCCGATGGTAGCGGGAGGAGAGACCCAGTACTTC. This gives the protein CASSYPMVAGGETQYF.